Each of the 21 T cell receptor beta chains below was sequenced from the same sample in a study of shared clonotypes between healthy human individuals. Produced via immunoSEQ multiplex PCR; TCRdb's table is partial and in-frame only. The table records approximately 2.3 million clones, approximately 95% of them present only once. Sample: naive CD4+ T cells from PBMCs. As to subset: CD45RA+ positively selected. These receptor sequences come from a man aged 18-30 years in good health. Some clones in this sample may be carry-over from other donors' samples.

The CDR3 bases are TGTGCCAGTCGACTCAGGGGAGAGGGCTACACCTTC. This encodes CASRLRGEGYTF. This sequence joins TRBV19 and TRBJ1-2, with D perhaps TRBD1 (6 bases). The CDR3 is 12 amino acids. In germline, CDR1 is LNHDA, CDR2 SQIVND (reference sequence). Trimming removed 8 bases at V and 8 bases at J, with 15 bases between.

The table lists this clone with a few counts. This sequence joins TRBV27 and TRBJ2-4; no reliable D call. V dropped 5 bases and J dropped 7 bases, with 15 bases sitting between them. The germline gives CDR1 MNHEY, CDR2 SMNVEV (reference sequence). The CDR3 is 14 residues long. As DNA, the CDR3 is TGTGCCAGCAGTCAACGGATGGGTGGGAACATTCAGTACTTC. Its translation is CASSQRMGGNIQYF.

The V call is TRBV28, the J call TRBJ1-4; the D is unclear. This CDR3 region has 10 residues. The germline gives CDR1 MDHEN, CDR2 SYDVKM. The V end lost 7 bases, the J end lost 7 bases, and 4 bases lay between the germline ends. In DNA form, the CDR3 reads TGTGCCAGCAAGAGTGAAAAACTGTTTTTT. Its protein product is CASKSEKLFF. The full variable domain, in which reference TRBV28 and TRBJ1-4 provide the parts outside the CDR3, is DVKVTQSSRYLVKRTGEKVFLECVQDMDHENMFWYRQDPGLGLRLIYFSYDVKMKEKGDIPEGYSVSREKKERFSLILESASTNQTSMYLCASKSEKLFFGSGTQLSVL.

The rearrangement uses TRBV14 and TRBJ1-2; 7 positions match TRBD1. V gave up 1 base and J gave up 8 bases; unmatched junction bases: 10. There are 15 residues in the CDR3. CDR1 and CDR2 (germline): SGHDN, FVKESK. CDR3 DNA: TGTGCCAGCAGCCAAGTTGTGGCAGGGGGAAGCGGCTACACCTTC. Translating gives CASSQVVAGGSGYTF.

The gene calls are TRBV9 and TRBJ2-7, with 7 bases aligning to TRBD1. CDR1 SGDLS and CDR2 YYNGEE come from the germline V gene. V was clipped by 3 bases and J by 3 bases; unmatched bases: 9. The CDR3 runs to 15 residues. CDR3 amino acids: CASSARQGASYEQYF. In DNA, the CDR3 is TGTGCCAGCAGCGCTCGACAGGGAGCCAGCTACGAGCAGTACTTC.

The rearrangement joins TRBV6-1 to TRBJ2-2, with D perhaps matching TRBD2 (6 bases). The ends were cut back, 6 bases at V and 0 bases at J, with 11 bases in the middle. CDR1 and CDR2 from the germline V gene are MNHNS and SASEGT. This CDR3 region has 15 residues. CDR3 DNA: TGTGCCAGCAGGGGACTCGACCCGAACACCGGGGAGCTGTTTTTT. It codes for CASRGLDPNTGELFF.

The J gene is TRBJ1-2, the V gene TRBV19; a weak D match, TRBD1 (6 bases). The CDR3 loop spans 14 amino acids. CDR1 is LNHDA, CDR2 SQIVND, per germline (reference sequence). The ends were cut back, 4 bases at V and 8 bases at J, with 17 bases in the middle. The CDR3: CASSNQLTGYGYTF. CDR3 nucleotide sequence: TGTGCCAGTAGTAATCAACTGACAGGCTACGGCTACACCTTC. The whole variable domain, filled in from reference TRBV19 and TRBJ1-2, reads DGGITQSPKYLFRKEGQNVTLSCEQNLNHDAMYWYRQDPGQGLRLIYYSQIVNDFQKGDIAEGYSVSREKKESFPLTVTSAQKNPTAFYLCASSNQLTGYGYTFGSGTRLTVV.

About this clone: Because the CDR3 is missing its conserved closing phenylalanine or tryptophan, this is likely a read error. This sequence joins TRBV2 and TRBJ2-7; 13 positions agree with TRBD2. V lost 7 bases and J lost 6; bases outside the gene matches: 9. The CDR3 is made up of 15 amino acids. CDR1 SNHLY and CDR2 FYNNEI come from the germline V gene. The CDR3 spells CASKLAGGPIAEQYL. In nucleotides, the CDR3 is TGTGCCAGCAAACTAGCGGGAGGGCCTATAGCCGAGCAGTACCTC.

The chain has TRBV28 and TRBJ2-7, with 9 bases matching TRBD2. Trimming cost V 2 bases and J 6 bases; bases outside gene matches: 8. The CDR3 has 15 amino acids. The germline V gene has CDR1 MDHEN and CDR2 SYDVKM. The CDR3, as DNA: TGTGCCAGCAGTTTAATGCGAGCGGGAGGCTCCGAGCAGTACTTC. It encodes CASSLMRAGGSEQYF. Using reference TRBV28 and TRBJ2-7 for the parts outside the CDR3, the full variable domain is DVKVTQSSRYLVKRTGEKVFLECVQDMDHENMFWYRQDPGLGLRLIYFSYDVKMKEKGDIPEGYSVSREKKERFSLILESASTNQTSMYLCASSLMRAGGSEQYFGPGTRLTVT.

The chain recombines TRBV29-1 with TRBJ1-5, with 12 positions matching TRBD1. Germline loops: CDR1 SQVTM, CDR2 ANQGSEA. There are 16 residues in the CDR3. V lost 4 bases to trimming and J lost 4 bases; unmatched junction nucleotides: 8. The CDR3 DNA reads as TGCAGCGTTGGGGGACAGGGGGCGCAGGGAAATCAGCCCCAGCATTTT. Its translation is CSVGGQGAQGNQPQHF.

This chain connects TRBV29-1 to TRBJ2-1, with 8 bases lining up with TRBD2. V dropped 5 bases and J dropped 4; count of bases not matched to a gene: 7. The CDR3 runs 14 residues. Germline lookup yields CDR1 SQVTM and CDR2 ANQGSEA. The CDR3 DNA is TGCAGCGTTCTTACTCGACTAGCGTACAATGAGCAGTTCTTC. This codes for CSVLTRLAYNEQFF.

V gene TRBV28 combines with J gene TRBJ2-5; D may be TRBD1 or TRBD2 (6 bases each). V was trimmed by 7 bases and J by 2 bases, leaving 14 bases between them. This CDR3 is built from 14 residues. CDR1 MDHEN and CDR2 SYDVKM come from the germline V gene. DNA of the CDR3: TGTGCCAGCAACCCCATAGGGGGGCAAGAGACCCAGTACTTC. Translated, it gives CASNPIGGQETQYF.

The chain joins TRBV28 to TRBJ1-4; no definite D call. Per germline, CDR1 MDHEN and CDR2 SYDVKM. CDR3 size: 11 residues. Trimming removed 7 bases from V and 4 bases from J, with 4 bases in between. CDR3 coding DNA: TGTGCCAGCATAGGTAATGAAAAACTGTTTTTT. It codes for CASIGNEKLFF.

The V gene is TRBV5-1, the J gene TRBJ1-1; 7 nucleotides align to TRBD1. In germline, CDR1 is SGHRS, CDR2 YFSETQ. The CDR3 covers 15 residues. V gave up 0 bases and J gave up 1 base; unmatched junction bases: 3. The CDR3 is CASSLADRKNTEAFF. The CDR3 region has the DNA TGCGCCAGCAGCTTGGCGGACAGGAAGAACACTGAAGCTTTCTTT.

The chain has TRBV7-2 and TRBJ2-3; TRBD2 matches 7 bases. This CDR3 contains 16 residues. CDR1 and CDR2 from the germline V gene are SGHTA and FQGNSA. The V segment lost 4 bases and the J segment 7 bases; nucleotides outside the gene matches: 14. CDR3 in amino acids: CASSSQAGRRLNTQYF. The CDR3, as DNA: TGTGCCAGCAGCTCCCAAGCGGGGCGTCGGCTGAATACGCAGTATTTT.

The V gene is TRBV28, the J gene TRBJ2-2; a weak D match, TRBD2 (5 bases). The V and J ends lost 3 bases and 5 bases respectively, with 13 bases between them. Germline CDR1 reads MDHEN; CDR2 reads SYDVKM. This CDR3 region has 15 residues. CDR3 DNA: TGTGCCAGCAGTTTTGAGGGAGTTCGGACCGGGGAGCTGTTTTTT. The encoded protein is CASSFEGVRTGELFF.

This clone came up once. This chain links TRBV7-2 with TRBJ2-5, with D perhaps TRBD2 (6 bases). Germline-derived CDR1 and CDR2 are SGHTA and FQGNSA. This CDR3 spans 14 amino acids. The V gene lost 0 bases and the J gene lost 4 bases, with 9 bases spanning the gap. The CDR3 region is CASSLAWGGETQYF. The CDR3 nucleotides read TGTGCCAGCAGCTTAGCGTGGGGAGGAGAGACCCAGTACTTC.

This clone appeared a single time. The gene calls are TRBV5-6 and TRBJ1-3; D is perhaps TRBD1 (5 bases). Germline CDR1 reads SGHDT; CDR2 reads YYEEEE. The V end lost 1 base, the J end lost 8 bases, and 10 bases lay between the germline ends. The CDR3 sequence is 13 residues long. Here the CDR3 reads CASSLNRRDTIYF. The CDR3 bases are TGTGCCAGCAGCTTGAACAGGCGGGACACCATATATTTT.

The V gene is TRBV6-6, the J gene TRBJ1-1; D is undetermined. The CDR3 spans 13 residues. The V gene's germline CDR1 is MNHNY and CDR2 SVGAGI (reference sequence). V was trimmed by 6 bases and J by 1 base, leaving 9 bases between them. CDR3 bases: TGTGCCAGCAGCCGTCTGGGGAACACTGAAGCTTTCTTT. It yields the protein CASSRLGNTEAFF.

This sequence joins TRBV5-5 and TRBJ1-1, with D unresolved. The length of the CDR3 is 15 residues. Trimming left V 1 base short and J 4 bases short, with 14 bases between. Germline assignment: CDR1 SGHKS and CDR2 YYEKEE (reference sequence). CDR3 DNA sequence: TGTGCCAGCAGCTTGCGGTCAAGTTCTTTCACTGAAGCTTTCTTT. Protein product: CASSLRSSSFTEAFF.

This rearrangement joins TRBV28 to TRBJ1-1; D not certain. CDR3 size: 15 residues. Germline CDR1 reads MDHEN; CDR2 reads SYDVKM. Trimming stripped 6 bases from V and 0 bases from J, with 14 bases between. The CDR3 here is CASSRQSSLNTEAFF. The CDR3 DNA sequence: TGTGCCAGCAGCCGCCAGAGTTCTTTGAACACTGAAGCTTTCTTT.